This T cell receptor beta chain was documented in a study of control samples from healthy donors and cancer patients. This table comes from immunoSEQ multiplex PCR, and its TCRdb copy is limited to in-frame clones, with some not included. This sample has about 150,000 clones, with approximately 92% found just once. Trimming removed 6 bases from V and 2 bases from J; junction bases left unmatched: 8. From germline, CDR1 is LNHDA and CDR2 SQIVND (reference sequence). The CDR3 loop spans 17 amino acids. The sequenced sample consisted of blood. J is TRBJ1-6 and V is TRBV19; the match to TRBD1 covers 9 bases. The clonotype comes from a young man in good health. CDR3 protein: CASSVHRGPAYNSPLHF. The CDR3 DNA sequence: TGTGCCAGTAGCGTCCACAGGGGGCCAGCCTATAATTCACCCCTCCACTTT.